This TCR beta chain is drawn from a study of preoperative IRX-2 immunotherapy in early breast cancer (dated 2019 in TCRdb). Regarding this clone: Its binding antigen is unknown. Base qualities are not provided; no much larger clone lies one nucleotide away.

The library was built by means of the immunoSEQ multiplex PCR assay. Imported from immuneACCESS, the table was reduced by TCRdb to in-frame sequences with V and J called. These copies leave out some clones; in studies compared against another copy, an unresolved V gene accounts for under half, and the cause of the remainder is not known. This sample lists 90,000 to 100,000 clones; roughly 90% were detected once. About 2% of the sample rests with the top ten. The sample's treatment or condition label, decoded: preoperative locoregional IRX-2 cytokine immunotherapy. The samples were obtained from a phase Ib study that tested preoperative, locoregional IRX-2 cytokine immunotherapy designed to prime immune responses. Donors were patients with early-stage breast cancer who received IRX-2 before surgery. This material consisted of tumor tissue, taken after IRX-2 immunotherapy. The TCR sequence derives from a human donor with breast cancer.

The nucleotide sequence reads as follows: TGTGCCAGCAGTTACTCGGGGGGCCGAGAAGCTTTCTTT. This sequence encodes CASSYSGGREAFF. The chain uses TRBV6-8 and TRBJ1-1; TRBD1 is possibly the D segment (6 matching bases). The cysteine opens and the phenylalanine closes a CDR3 of 13 amino acids. Only the CDR3 region is kept as DNA, spanning 39 bases read in frame from base 1. CDR1 and CDR2 (MNHGY, SAAAGT) derive from the germline V gene. V gives up 0 bases and J gives up 8 bases, and the segment between their germline ends measures 10 bases.